What follows is one T cell receptor beta chain and its context. Data came from immunoSEQ multiplex PCR; TCRdb stores just in-frame clones and leaves some out. Among about 35,000 clones listed, 75% to 90% were seen once. This record comes from a study of PD-L1 blockade in urothelial cancer. Study summary: Researchers found blood samples held a median of around 140,000 T cells.

Time point here: peripheral blood 6 weeks after treatment start. The V end lost 3 bases, the J end lost 0 bases, and 15 bases lay between the germline ends. Per germline, CDR1 KGHSH and CDR2 LQKENI. CDR3 length: 17 residues. The clonotype comes from a man aged 35-49 years with urothelial cancer. This specimen was PBMCs, taken around atezolizumab (anti-PD-L1) treatment. V is TRBV18 and J is TRBJ1-3; D perhaps matches TRBD1 (6 bases). The CDR3 sequence is CASSPQTGGYSGNTIYF. CDR3 coding DNA: TGTGCCAGCTCACCCCAGACAGGAGGATACTCTGGAAACACCATATATTTT.